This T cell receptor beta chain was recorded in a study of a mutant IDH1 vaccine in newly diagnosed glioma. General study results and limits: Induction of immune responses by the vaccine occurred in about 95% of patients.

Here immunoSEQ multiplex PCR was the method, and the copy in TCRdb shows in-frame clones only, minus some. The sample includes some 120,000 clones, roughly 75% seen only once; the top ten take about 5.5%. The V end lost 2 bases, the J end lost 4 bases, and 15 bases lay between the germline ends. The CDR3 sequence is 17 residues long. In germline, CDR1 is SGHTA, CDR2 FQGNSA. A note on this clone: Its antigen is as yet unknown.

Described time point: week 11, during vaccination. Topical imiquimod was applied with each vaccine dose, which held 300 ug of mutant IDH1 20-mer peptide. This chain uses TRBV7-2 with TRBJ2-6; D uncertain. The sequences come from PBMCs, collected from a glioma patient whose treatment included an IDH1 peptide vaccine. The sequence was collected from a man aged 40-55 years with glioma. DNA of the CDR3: TGTGCCAGCAGCTTATATATCGCCTCAAGGGGGGCCAACGTCCTGACTTTC. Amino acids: CASSLYIASRGANVLTF.